This TCR beta chain is drawn from a study of T cell changes during pregnancy in multiple sclerosis. Data came from immunoSEQ multiplex PCR; TCRdb stores just in-frame clones and leaves some out. The sample lists about 50,000 clones, around nine tenths seen once, with approximately 0.27% in the top ten. The CDR3 is 14 residues long. With 7 bases clipped from V and 6 bases from J, the junction kept 10 bases outside the gene matches. CDR1 is MGHRA, CDR2 YSYEKL, per germline. This clone was found once. The J gene is TRBJ2-5, the V gene TRBV4-1, with 8 bases identical to TRBD2. This TCR came from a female donor with multiple sclerosis, enrolled in a pregnancy study. The sequenced sample was CD4+ T cells from peripheral blood mononuclear cells, obtained in the second trimester of pregnancy. The CDR3 DNA follows: TGCGCCAGCACCTTACGGGGGGGTATAAAGACCCAGTACTTC. Its translation: CASTLRGGIKTQYF.